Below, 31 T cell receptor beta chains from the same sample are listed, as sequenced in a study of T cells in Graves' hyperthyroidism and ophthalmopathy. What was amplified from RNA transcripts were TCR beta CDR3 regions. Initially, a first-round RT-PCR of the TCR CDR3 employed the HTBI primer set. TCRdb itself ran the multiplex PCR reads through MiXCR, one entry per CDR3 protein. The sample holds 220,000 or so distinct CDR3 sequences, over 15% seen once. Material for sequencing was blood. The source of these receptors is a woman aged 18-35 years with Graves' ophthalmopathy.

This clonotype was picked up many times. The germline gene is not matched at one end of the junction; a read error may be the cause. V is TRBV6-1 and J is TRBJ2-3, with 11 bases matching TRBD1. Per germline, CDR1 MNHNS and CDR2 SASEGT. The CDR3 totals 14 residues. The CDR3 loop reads CAGRTGGRTDTQYF. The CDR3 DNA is TGTGCCGGCAGGACAGGGGGCAGAACAGATACGCAGTATTTT.

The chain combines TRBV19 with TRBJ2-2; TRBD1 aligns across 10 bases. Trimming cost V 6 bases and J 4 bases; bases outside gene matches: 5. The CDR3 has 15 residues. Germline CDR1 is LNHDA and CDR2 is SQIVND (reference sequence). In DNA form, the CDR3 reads TGTGCCAGTAGGACAGGGGGCGGATTCACCGGGGAGCTGTTTTTT. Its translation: CASRTGGGFTGELFF.

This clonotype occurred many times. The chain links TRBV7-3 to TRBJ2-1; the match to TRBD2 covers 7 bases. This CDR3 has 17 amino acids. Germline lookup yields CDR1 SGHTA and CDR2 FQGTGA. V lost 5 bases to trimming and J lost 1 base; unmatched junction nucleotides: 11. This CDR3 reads CASSPLATRRSYNEQFF. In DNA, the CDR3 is TGTGCCAGCAGCCCACTAGCGACCAGAAGGTCCTACAATGAGCAGTTCTTC.

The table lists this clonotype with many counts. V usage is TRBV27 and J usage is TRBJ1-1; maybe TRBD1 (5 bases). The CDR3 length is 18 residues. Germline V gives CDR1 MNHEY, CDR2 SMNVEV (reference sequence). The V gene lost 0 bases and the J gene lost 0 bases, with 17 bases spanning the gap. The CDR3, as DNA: TGTGCCAGCAGTTTATCGCCCAGGGAGAGAGGGATGAACACTGAAGCTTTCTTT. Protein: CASSLSPRERGMNTEAFF.

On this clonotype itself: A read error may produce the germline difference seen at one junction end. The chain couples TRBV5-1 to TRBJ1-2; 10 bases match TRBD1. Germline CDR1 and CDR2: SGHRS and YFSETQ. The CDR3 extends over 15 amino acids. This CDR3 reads CASSRPGQGNYGYTF. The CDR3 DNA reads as TGTGCCAGCAGCAGGCCGGGACAGGGGAACTATGGCTACACCTTC. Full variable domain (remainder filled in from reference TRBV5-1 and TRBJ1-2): KAGVTQTPRYLIKTRGQQVTLSCSPISGHRSVSWYQQTPGQGLQFLFEYFSETQRNKGNFPGRFSGRQFSNSRSEMNVSTLELGDSALYLCASSRPGQGNYGYTFGSGTRLTVV.

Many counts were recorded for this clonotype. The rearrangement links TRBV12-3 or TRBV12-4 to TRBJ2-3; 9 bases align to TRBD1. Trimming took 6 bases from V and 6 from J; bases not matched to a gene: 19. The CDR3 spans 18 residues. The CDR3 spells CASSNPHRGHGGSDTQYF. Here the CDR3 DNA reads TGTGCCAGCAGCAATCCACACAGGGGGCATGGAGGGTCGGATACGCAGTATTTT.

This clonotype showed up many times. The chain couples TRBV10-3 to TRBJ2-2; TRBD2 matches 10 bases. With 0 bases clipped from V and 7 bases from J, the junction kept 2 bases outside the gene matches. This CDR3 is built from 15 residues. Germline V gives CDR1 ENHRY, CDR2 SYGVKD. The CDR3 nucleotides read TGTGCCATCAGTGAGTCGACTAGCGGGTACGGGGAGCTGTTTTTT. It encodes CAISESTSGYGELFF.

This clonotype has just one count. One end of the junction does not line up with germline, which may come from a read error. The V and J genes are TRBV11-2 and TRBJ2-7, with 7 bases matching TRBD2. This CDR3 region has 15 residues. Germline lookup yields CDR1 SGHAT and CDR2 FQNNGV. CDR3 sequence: CASSQDSGRPYEQYF. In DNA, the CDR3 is TGCGCCAGCAGCCAAGATTCCGGGAGGCCCTACGAGCAGTACTTC. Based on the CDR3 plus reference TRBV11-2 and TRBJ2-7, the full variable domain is EAGVAQSPRYKIIEKRQSVAFWCNPISGHATLYWYQQILGQGPKLLIQFQNNGVVDDSQLPKDRFSAERLKGVDSTLKIQPAKLEDSAVYLCASSQDSGRPYEQYFGPGTRLTVT.

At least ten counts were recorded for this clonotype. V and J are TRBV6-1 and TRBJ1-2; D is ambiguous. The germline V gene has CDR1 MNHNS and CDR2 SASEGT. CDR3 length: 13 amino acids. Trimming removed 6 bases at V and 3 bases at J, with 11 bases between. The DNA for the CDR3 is TGTGCCAGCAGAAGGTTAGGGCACTATGGCTACACCTTC. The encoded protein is CASRRLGHYGYTF.

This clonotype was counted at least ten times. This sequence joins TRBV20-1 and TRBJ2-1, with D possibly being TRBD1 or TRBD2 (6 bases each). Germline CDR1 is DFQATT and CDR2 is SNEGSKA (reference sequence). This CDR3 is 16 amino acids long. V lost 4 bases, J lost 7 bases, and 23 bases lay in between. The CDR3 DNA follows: TGCAGTGCTATGAATCCCGGGACTCTCAGGGGAAATGAGCAGTTCTTC. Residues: CSAMNPGTLRGNEQFF.

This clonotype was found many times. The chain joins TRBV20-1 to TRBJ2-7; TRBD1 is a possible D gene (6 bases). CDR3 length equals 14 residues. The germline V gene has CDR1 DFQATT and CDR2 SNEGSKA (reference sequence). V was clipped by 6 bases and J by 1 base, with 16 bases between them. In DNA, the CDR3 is TGCAGTGCCAAGTCGGGGCAGGGGTCCTACGAGCAGTACTTC. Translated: CSAKSGQGSYEQYF.

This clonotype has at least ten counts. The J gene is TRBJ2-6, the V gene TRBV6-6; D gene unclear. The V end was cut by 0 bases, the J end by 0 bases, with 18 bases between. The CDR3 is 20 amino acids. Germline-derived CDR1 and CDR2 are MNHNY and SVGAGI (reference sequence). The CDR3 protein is CASSYSNYGRYSSGANVLTF. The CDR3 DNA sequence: TGTGCCAGCAGTTACTCGAATTACGGACGCTACAGCTCTGGGGCCAACGTCCTGACTTTC.

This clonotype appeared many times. CDR3 region: CASSLQTGGLQETQYF. DNA of the CDR3: TGTGCCAGCAGCTTGCAAACGGGGGGCCTCCAAGAGACCCAGTACTTC. The chain recombines TRBV5-5 with TRBJ2-5, with TRBD2 as a possible D gene (7 bases). Trimming cost V 1 base and J 1 base, with 14 bases left between them. The CDR3 runs to 16 residues. Germline values: CDR1 SGHKS, CDR2 YYEKEE (reference sequence). Full variable domain (outside the CDR3, taken from reference TRBV5-5 and TRBJ2-5): DAGVTQSPTHLIKTRGQQVTLRCSPISGHKSVSWYQQVLGQGPQFIFQYYEKEERGRGNFPDRFSARQFPNYSSELNVNALLLGDSALYLCASSLQTGGLQETQYFGPGTRLLVL.

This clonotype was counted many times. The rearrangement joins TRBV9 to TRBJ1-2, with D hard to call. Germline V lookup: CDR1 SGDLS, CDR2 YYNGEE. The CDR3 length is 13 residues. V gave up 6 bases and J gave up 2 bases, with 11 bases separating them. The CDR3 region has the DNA TGTGCCAGCAAGGAGGGCCTGAACTATGGCTACACCTTC. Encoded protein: CASKEGLNYGYTF.

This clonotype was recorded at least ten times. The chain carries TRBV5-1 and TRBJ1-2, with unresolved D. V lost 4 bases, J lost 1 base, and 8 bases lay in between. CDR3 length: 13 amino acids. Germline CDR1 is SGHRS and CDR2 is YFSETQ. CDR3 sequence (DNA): TGCGCCAGCAGCCCGGGGAATAACTATGGCTACACCTTC. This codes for CASSPGNNYGYTF.

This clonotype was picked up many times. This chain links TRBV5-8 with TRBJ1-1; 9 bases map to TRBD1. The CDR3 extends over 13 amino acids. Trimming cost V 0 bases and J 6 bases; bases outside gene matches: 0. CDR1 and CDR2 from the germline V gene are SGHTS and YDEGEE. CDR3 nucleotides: TGTGCCAGCAGCTTGGGGGACAGGGCTGAAGCTTTCTTT. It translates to CASSLGDRAEAFF. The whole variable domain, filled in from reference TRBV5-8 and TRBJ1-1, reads EAGVTQSPTHLIKTRGQQATLRCSPISGHTSVYWYQQALGLGLQFLLWYDEGEERNRGNFPPRFSGRQFPNYSSELNVNALELEDSALYLCASSLGDRAEAFFGQGTRLTVV.

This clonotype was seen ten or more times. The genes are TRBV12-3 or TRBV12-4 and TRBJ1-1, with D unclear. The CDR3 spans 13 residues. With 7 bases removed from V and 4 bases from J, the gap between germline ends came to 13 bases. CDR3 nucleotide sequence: TGTGCCAGCACAGGTACGTCTGCCACTGAAGCTTTCTTT. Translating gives CASTGTSATEAFF.

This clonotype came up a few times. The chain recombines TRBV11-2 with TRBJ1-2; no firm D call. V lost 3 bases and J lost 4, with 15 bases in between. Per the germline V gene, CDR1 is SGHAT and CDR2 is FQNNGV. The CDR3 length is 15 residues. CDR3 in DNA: TGTGCCAGCAGCTTCGCGGGGAGGTTCCCCTATGGCTACACCTTC. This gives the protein CASSFAGRFPYGYTF.

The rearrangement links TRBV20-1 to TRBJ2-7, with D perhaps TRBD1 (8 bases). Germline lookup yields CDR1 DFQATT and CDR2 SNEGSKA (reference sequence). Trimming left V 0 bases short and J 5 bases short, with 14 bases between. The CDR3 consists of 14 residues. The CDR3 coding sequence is TGCAGTGCTAGAGATCAGGGGGCGGGGGACGAGCAGTACTTC. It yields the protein CSARDQGAGDEQYF.

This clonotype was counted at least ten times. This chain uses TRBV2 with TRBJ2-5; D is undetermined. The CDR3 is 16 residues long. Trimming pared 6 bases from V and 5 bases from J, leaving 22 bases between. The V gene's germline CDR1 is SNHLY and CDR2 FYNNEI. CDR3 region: CASRTLLEAPPETQYF. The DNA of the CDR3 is TGTGCCAGCAGGACTCTTCTCGAGGCGCCCCCGGAGACCCAGTACTTC.

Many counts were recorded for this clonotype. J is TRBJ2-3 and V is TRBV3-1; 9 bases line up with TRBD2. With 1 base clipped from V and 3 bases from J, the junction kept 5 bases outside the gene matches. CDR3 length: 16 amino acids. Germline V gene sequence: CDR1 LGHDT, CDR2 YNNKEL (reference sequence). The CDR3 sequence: CASSQGISGRTDTQYF. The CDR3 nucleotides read TGTGCCAGCAGCCAAGGAATTAGCGGGAGAACAGATACGCAGTATTTT.

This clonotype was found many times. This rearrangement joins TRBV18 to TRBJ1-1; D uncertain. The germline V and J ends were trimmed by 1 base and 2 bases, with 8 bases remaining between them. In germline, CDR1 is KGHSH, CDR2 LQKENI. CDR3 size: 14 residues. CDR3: CASSPQADNTEAFF. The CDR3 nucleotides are TGTGCCAGCTCACCACAGGCAGATAACACTGAAGCTTTCTTT.

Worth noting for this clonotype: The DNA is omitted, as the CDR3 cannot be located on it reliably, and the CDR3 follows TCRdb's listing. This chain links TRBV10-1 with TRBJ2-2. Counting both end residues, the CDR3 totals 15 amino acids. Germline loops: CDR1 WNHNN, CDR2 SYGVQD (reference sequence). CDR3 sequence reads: CASSDWIDCPGSCFF.

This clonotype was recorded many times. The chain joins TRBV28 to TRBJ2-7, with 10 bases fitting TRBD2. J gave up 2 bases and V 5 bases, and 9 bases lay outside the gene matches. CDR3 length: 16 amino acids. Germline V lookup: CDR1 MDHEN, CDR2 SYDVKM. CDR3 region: CASSTRWTSGAYEQYF. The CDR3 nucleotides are TGTGCCAGCAGTACAAGATGGACTAGCGGAGCCTACGAGCAGTACTTC.

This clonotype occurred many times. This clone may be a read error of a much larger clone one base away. The CDR3 nucleotides read TGTGCCAGCGAGACCGAAGAGGGAGGCTACAATGAGCAGTTCTTC. Its protein is CASETEEGGYNEQFF. The chain carries TRBV11-2 and TRBJ2-1; D is perhaps TRBD2 (6 bases). The CDR3 covers 15 residues. Between the trimmed V and J ends, which lost 8 bases and 3 bases, there was a span of 17 bases. Germline V gene data show CDR1 as SGHAT and CDR2 as FQNNGV.

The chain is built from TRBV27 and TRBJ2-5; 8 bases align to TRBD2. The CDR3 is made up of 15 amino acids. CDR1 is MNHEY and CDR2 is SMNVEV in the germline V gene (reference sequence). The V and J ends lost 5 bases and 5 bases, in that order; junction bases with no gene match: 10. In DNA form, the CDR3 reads TGTGCCAGCAGTCCCCTCAGCGGGGGTCGGGAGACCCAGTACTTC. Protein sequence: CASSPLSGGRETQYF.

CDR3 sequence (DNA): TGCAGTGTGGGACTAGCGGGAGGCTACAATGAGCAGTTCTTC. This sequence encodes CSVGLAGGYNEQFF. V and J are TRBV20-1 and TRBJ2-1; 15 nucleotides align to TRBD2. The germline V gene encodes CDR1 DFQATT and CDR2 SNEGSKA (reference sequence). After removal of 7 bases from V and 3 bases from J, the junction contained 1 base not matched to a gene. This CDR3 comprises 14 residues.

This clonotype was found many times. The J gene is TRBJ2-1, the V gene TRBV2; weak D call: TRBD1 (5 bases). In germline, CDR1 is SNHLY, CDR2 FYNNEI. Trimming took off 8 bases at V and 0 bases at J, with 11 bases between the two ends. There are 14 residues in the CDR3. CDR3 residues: CASARASSYNEQFF. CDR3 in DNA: TGTGCCAGCGCCAGGGCTAGCTCCTACAATGAGCAGTTCTTC.

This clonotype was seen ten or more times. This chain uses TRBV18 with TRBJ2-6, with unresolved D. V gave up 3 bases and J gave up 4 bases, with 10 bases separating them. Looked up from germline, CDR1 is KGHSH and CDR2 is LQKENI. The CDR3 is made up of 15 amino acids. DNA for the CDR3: TGTGCCAGCTCACCGAATATGGCGGGGGCCAACGTCCTGACTTTC. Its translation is CASSPNMAGANVLTF.

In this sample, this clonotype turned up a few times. CDR3: CASSAPGGRNTEAFF. In DNA form, the CDR3 reads TGTGCCAGCAGCGCCCCAGGTGGGCGGAACACTGAAGCTTTCTTT. V is TRBV9 and J is TRBJ1-1; D uncertain. The germline CDR1 and CDR2 sequences are SGDLS and YYNGEE. The CDR3 extends over 15 amino acids. With 3 bases removed from V and 1 base from J, the gap between germline ends came to 13 bases.

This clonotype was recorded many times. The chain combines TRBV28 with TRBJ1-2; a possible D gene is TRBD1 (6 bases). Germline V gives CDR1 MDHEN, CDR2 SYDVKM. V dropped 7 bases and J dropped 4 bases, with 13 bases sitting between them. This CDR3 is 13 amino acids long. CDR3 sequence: CASIGQNIYGYTF. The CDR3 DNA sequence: TGTGCCAGCATAGGACAGAACATCTATGGCTACACCTTC.